Detailed here is one TCR beta chain. The data originate from a study of blood T cell repertoires in COVID-19. On the study more broadly: Nucleic acid was either cDNA or gDNA, and it came from T cells, B-cell-depleted T cells, or PBMCs.

Under the authors' procedure: Cell counts per sample came from amplifying reference gene primers. Produced via immunoSEQ multiplex PCR; TCRdb's table is partial and in-frame only. The DNA was the basis for D and trimming; V, J and clone size are from that table. The profile covers approximately 170,000 clones, with roughly 77% appearing a single time and roughly 10% taken by the ten largest. This CDR3 is built from 14 residues. Trimming cost V 4 bases and J 7 bases; bases outside gene matches: 7. Germline V CDR1 and CDR2: LGHNA, YSLEER. Material: peripheral blood. The receptor was isolated from a human donor in a cohort sampled during active COVID-19. V is TRBV4-3 and J is TRBJ2-3, with TRBD2 matching 8 bases. This chain's CDR3 is CASSPRLAPNTQYF. Written as DNA, the CDR3 is TGCGCCAGCAGCCCGCGACTAGCGCCGAATACGCAGTATTTT.